The 8 T cell receptor beta chains below come from one sample, sequenced in a study of OX40 agonist ivuxolimab in advanced cancers. This table comes from immunoSEQ multiplex PCR, and its TCRdb copy is limited to in-frame clones, with some not included. The sample includes roughly 70,000 clones, approximately 90% of them seen just once. Sequenced material: CD4+ or CD8+ T cells sorted from blood, taken in a trial of the OX40 agonist ivuxolimab. The receptors stem from an adult with an advanced solid tumor such as melanoma, head and neck, liver or kidney cancer.

V gene TRBV30 combines with J gene TRBJ2-7, with a possible D match to TRBD2 (5 bases). CDR1 is GTSNPN, CDR2 SVGIG, per germline (reference sequence). V was clipped by 1 base and J by 0 bases, with 7 bases between them. The CDR3 length is 13 residues. For the CDR3, the DNA is TGTGCCTGGAGTGACGGGGTCTCCTACGAGCAGTACTTC. Translating gives CAWSDGVSYEQYF.

The rearrangement uses TRBV4-2 and TRBJ2-7; D possibly matches TRBD1 or TRBD2 (6 bases each). CDR3 length equals 15 residues. Germline CDR1 reads LGHNA; CDR2 reads YNFKEQ. V was pared by 2 bases and J by 2 bases, with 13 bases between. This chain's CDR3 is CASSQRGELTYEQYF. The CDR3, as DNA: TGTGCCAGCAGCCAAAGGGGGGAATTGACCTACGAGCAGTACTTC.

The chain is built from TRBV7-8 and TRBJ1-1; TRBD1 might be the D (6 bases). Per germline, CDR1 SGHVS and CDR2 FQNEAQ. This CDR3 spans 13 amino acids. With 2 bases removed from V and 6 bases from J, the gap between germline ends came to 10 bases. CDR3 amino acids: CASSLFGGPEAFF. As DNA, the CDR3 is TGTGCCAGCAGCTTATTCGGGGGGCCTGAAGCTTTCTTT.

CDR3 sequence (DNA): TGCGCCAGCAGTGGACAGGGGACTCAAGAGACCCAGTACTTC. It encodes CASSGQGTQETQYF. J is TRBJ2-5 and V is TRBV10-1, with 8 bases that match TRBD1. V lost 4 bases to trimming and J lost 2 bases; unmatched junction nucleotides: 3. The CDR3 loop spans 14 amino acids. Per germline, CDR1 WNHNN and CDR2 SYGVQD (reference sequence).

V usage is TRBV6-5 and J usage is TRBJ2-5; weak D call: TRBD2 (5 bases). The germline gives CDR1 MNHEY, CDR2 SVGAGI. This CDR3 region has 15 residues. With 6 bases removed from V and 3 bases from J, the gap between germline ends came to 17 bases. The chain's CDR3 is CASSRDTGKEETQYF. The CDR3 nucleotides are TGTGCCAGCAGCCGTGACACGGGGAAAGAAGAGACCCAGTACTTC.

The rearrangement uses TRBV14 and TRBJ1-4, with D tentatively TRBD1 (5 bases). Germline V gene data show CDR1 as SGHDN and CDR2 as FVKESK. The V end lost 0 bases, the J end lost 8 bases, and 19 bases lay between the germline ends. This CDR3 region has 17 residues. CDR3 amino acids: CASSQDRDREGVEKLFF. The CDR3 region has the DNA TGTGCCAGCAGCCAAGATCGAGACCGCGAAGGGGTCGAAAAACTGTTTTTT.

The V and J genes are TRBV19 and TRBJ1-1, with D perhaps TRBD1 (6 bases). V lost 0 bases and J lost 1, with 12 bases in between. This CDR3 contains 16 residues. Germline V gene lookup returns CDR1 LNHDA and CDR2 SQIVND (reference sequence). This chain's CDR3 is CASSIDPGVENTEAFF. The CDR3 DNA follows: TGTGCCAGTAGTATAGATCCAGGGGTGGAGAACACTGAAGCTTTCTTT.

The V call is TRBV19, the J call TRBJ2-1, with TRBD1 identical over 8 bases. From germline, CDR1 is LNHDA and CDR2 SQIVND (reference sequence). CDR3 size: 14 residues. V was pared by 10 bases and J by 2 bases, with 7 bases of the junction left unmatched. DNA for the CDR3: TGTGCCACCAGGGGGCGGGGTGCCTACAATGAGCAGTTCTTC. Encoded protein: CATRGRGAYNEQFF.